The rows below give T cell receptor beta chains drawn from one sample of a study of shared clonotypes between healthy human individuals. The assay was immunoSEQ multiplex PCR, and TCRdb's table has in-frame clones only and misses some. In the table there are about 820,000 clones, 80% to 95% of which are singletons. Sequencing used naive CD8+ T cells sorted from blood. All receptors come from a man aged 25 to 45 in good health. Both conserved end residues are part of each CDR3. D genes are given only for firm matches. A row's size may be missing; if present it is once, few, many or a size class.

v_call	j_call	clone_size	d_call	cdr3_nt	cdr3_aa
TRBV28	TRBJ2-1	once	NA	TGTGCCAGCACGGCCTACAATGAGCAGTTCTTC	CASTAYNEQFF
TRBV5-6	TRBJ1-2	NA	NA	TGTGCCAGCAGCCTCGAAAACTATGGCTACACCTTC	CASSLENYGYTF
TRBV5-6	TRBJ2-1	NA	NA	TGTGCCAGCAGCGTAGAGAATGAGCAGTTCTTC	CASSVENEQFF
TRBV30	TRBJ2-7	NA	NA	TGTGCCTGGAGCTTGGATGCGCCGGAATACGAGCAGTACTTC	CAWSLDAPEYEQYF
TRBV27	TRBJ2-7	NA	NA	TGTGCCAGCAGTTTGGCTGGGTATGGGGGTACCTACGAGCAGTACTTC	CASSLAGYGGTYEQYF
TRBV27	TRBJ2-7	NA	NA	TGTGCCAGCACCTCTAGGCGACTAGCCTACGAGCAGTACTTC	CASTSRRLAYEQYF
TRBV2	TRBJ2-7	NA	NA	TGTGCCAGCAGTGAAGTCGGGAAGGCTAACGAGCAGTACTTC	CASSEVGKANEQYF
TRBV28	TRBJ2-7	NA	NA	TGTGCCAGCAGTTTGGATCCGGCAGAGTACCTCTCCTACGAGCAGTACTTC	CASSLDPAEYLSYEQYF
TRBV7-9	TRBJ2-1	few	TRBD2	TGTGCCAGCAGCTTAGCGGCGGGAGGGCCAAATGAGCAGTTCTTC	CASSLAAGGPNEQFF
TRBV27	TRBJ2-7	NA	NA	TGTGCCAGCAGTTTATCCCATAGGAACGAGCAGTACTTC	CASSLSHRNEQYF
TRBV7-9	TRBJ2-7	NA	TRBD1	TGTGCCAGCAGCTCCCTAGGGACAGGGGAGAGCGAGCAGTACTTC	CASSSLGTGESEQYF
TRBV5-4	TRBJ2-7	NA	TRBD2	TGTGCCAGCGGCCTAGCGGGAGGGCACTACGAGCAGTACTTC	CASGLAGGHYEQYF
TRBV9	TRBJ2-5	NA	NA	TGTGCCAGCAGCGGAACATGGGCAGGGGATGCGGAGACCCAGTACTTC	CASSGTWAGDAETQYF
TRBV6-1	TRBJ2-3	NA	NA	TGTGCCAGCAGTGAAATATCAGATACGCAGTATTTT	CASSEISDTQYF
TRBV5-1	TRBJ1-1	NA	NA	TGCGCCAGCAGCTTACAGGAGAACACTGAAGCTTTCTTT	CASSLQENTEAFF
TRBV11-2	TRBJ2-3	NA	TRBD2	TGTGCCAGCAGCTTAGATGCACTAGCGCCATCCTACACAGATACGCAGTATTTT	CASSLDALAPSYTDTQYF
TRBV28	TRBJ1-1	NA	NA	TGTGCCAGCAGTCCCACGGGGGTTGAAGCTTTCTTT	CASSPTGVEAFF
TRBV19	TRBJ2-7	NA	NA	TGTGCCAGTAGTATATTCCTGTCTTACGAGCAGTACTTC	CASSIFLSYEQYF
TRBV13	TRBJ2-7	NA	TRBD1	TGTGCCAGCAGCCCACGGACAGGCTACGAGCAGTACTTC	CASSPRTGYEQYF
TRBV7-9	TRBJ2-7	NA	TRBD1	TGTGCCAGCAGCTTAGGGGGACAGTCCTACGAGCAGTACTTC	CASSLGGQSYEQYF
TRBV27	TRBJ1-2	NA	TRBD1	TGTGCCAGCAGCCCATTAGGGGGCGGCGGCTACACCTTC	CASSPLGGGGYTF
TRBV19	TRBJ2-5	NA	NA	TGTGCCAGTAGTAGGTATGGGACCTTCTACGGCACGGAGACCCAGTACTTC	CASSRYGTFYGTETQYF
TRBV7-9	TRBJ1-2	few	TRBD1	TGTGCCAGCAGCCCAAGAACCGGGACAGGGTACGGCTACACCTTC	CASSPRTGTGYGYTF
TRBV7-3	TRBJ2-1	NA	NA	TGTGCCAGCAGCTCGGAGGGCTACTACAATGAGCAGTTCTTC	CASSSEGYYNEQFF
TRBV7-9	TRBJ2-1	NA	TRBD2	TGTGCCAGCAGCTCAACTAGATCACTAGCGGTATCCTACAATGAGCAGTTCTTC	CASSSTRSLAVSYNEQFF
TRBV7-6	TRBJ2-1	NA	TRBD2	TGTGCCAGCAGCTTAGCGGGGGGAAGCGGGAGGGGTGTCTACAATGAGCAGTTCTTC	CASSLAGGSGRGVYNEQFF
TRBV9	TRBJ1-2	NA	NA	TGTGCCAGCAGCGCCGGGGCTAACTATGGCTACACCTTC	CASSAGANYGYTF
TRBV15	TRBJ2-3	NA	NA	TGTGCCACCAGATTTCCAGGGCTAACCACAGATACGCAGTATTTT	CATRFPGLTTDTQYF
TRBV27	TRBJ2-3	NA	NA	TGTGCCAGCAGTTTACAGCGGAGACCCGAGGATACGCAGTATTTT	CASSLQRRPEDTQYF
TRBV19	TRBJ2-1	NA	TRBD2	TGTGCCAGTAGTATTAGGCTAGCGGGGACCAATGAGCAGTTCTTC	CASSIRLAGTNEQFF
TRBV6-1	TRBJ1-3	NA	NA	TGTGCCAGCAGGAGCTCAGCGACTGGAAACACCATATATTTT	CASRSSATGNTIYF
TRBV7-9	TRBJ1-1	NA	NA	TGTGCCAGCAGCTTAGGACAGGCGGTCACTGAAGCTTTCTTT	CASSLGQAVTEAFF
TRBV11-2	TRBJ2-5	NA	TRBD2	TGTGCCAGCAGCTTCCCCCCCGACTTGGGCGGGAGGGAGACCCAGTACTTC	CASSFPPDLGGRETQYF
TRBV14	TRBJ1-1	NA	NA	TGTGCCAGCAGCCCCTGGGAAGCCACTGAAGCTTTCTTT	CASSPWEATEAFF
TRBV7-8	TRBJ2-7	NA	NA	TGTGCCAGCAGCGCCCCGGACAGCTACGAGCAGTACTTC	CASSAPDSYEQYF
TRBV2	TRBJ2-7	NA	TRBD2	TGTGCTAGCGGCGGGGGCGAGCAGTACTTC	CASGGGEQYF
TRBV7-2	TRBJ2-2	few	TRBD2	TGTGCCAGCAGCTATACGACTAGCTGGGGGGAGCTGTTTTTT	CASSYTTSWGELFF
TRBV7-2	TRBJ1-2	NA	NA	TGTGCCAGCAGCTTTGGGGGCACTAACTATGGCTACACCTTC	CASSFGGTNYGYTF
TRBV2	TRBJ2-7	NA	TRBD1	TGTGCCAGCACCCACGGACGCAGGGGGAACGAGCAGTACTTC	CASTHGRRGNEQYF
TRBV7-9	TRBJ1-5	few	NA	TGTGCCAGCAGCATTGGACAGAGCAATCAGCCCCAGCATTTT	CASSIGQSNQPQHF
TRBV6-5	TRBJ2-5	NA	TRBD2	TGTGCCAGCAGTTACTCTGGCGGGAGCCACAAAGAGACCCAGTACTTC	CASSYSGGSHKETQYF
TRBV4-1	TRBJ2-5	NA	TRBD2	TGCGCCAGCAGCCAAGAAAATAGCGGGTGGGAGACCCAGTACTTC	CASSQENSGWETQYF
TRBV28	TRBJ2-7	NA	NA	TGTGCCAGCAGTGCAGGTGGTAGCGAGCAGTACTTC	CASSAGGSEQYF
TRBV14	TRBJ2-7	NA	NA	TGTGCCAGCAGCCAACGGGTTATAGGGTTTTTCGAGCAGTACTTC	CASSQRVIGFFEQYF
TRBV10-3	TRBJ2-7	NA	TRBD1	TGTGCCATCAGTGGTGCCGGGACAGGGTATTACGAGCAGTACTTC	CAISGAGTGYYEQYF
TRBV11-2	TRBJ2-3	once	TRBD1	TGTGCCAGCAGCTTAGTGGACAGGGGAGTAGATACGCAGTATTTT	CASSLVDRGVDTQYF
TRBV10-3	TRBJ2-2	once	TRBD1	TGTGCCATCAGTGACCCCGGGACAGGGCTCGCCGGGGAGCTGTTTTTT	CAISDPGTGLAGELFF
TRBV27	TRBJ2-7	few	NA	TGTGCCAGCAGTTTACAGGGAGACGAGCAGTACTTC	CASSLQGDEQYF
TRBV29-1	TRBJ2-7	NA	NA	TGCAGCGTTCAGCAACCGGGGTACTCCTACGAGCAGTACTTC	CSVQQPGYSYEQYF
TRBV6-4	TRBJ2-1	NA	TRBD2	TGTGCCAGCAGTGAATCCCCTGGGCGACTAGCGGGCGACAATGAGCAGTTCTTC	CASSESPGRLAGDNEQFF
TRBV7-7	TRBJ2-1	once	NA	TGTGCCAGCAGCTTAGACGCGGCAGGGGTCTACAATGAGCAGTTCTTC	CASSLDAAGVYNEQFF
TRBV7-7	TRBJ2-5	NA	NA	TGTGCTAGCAGCTTAGCAGTGAAGGAGACCCAGTACTTC	CASSLAVKETQYF
TRBV4-3	TRBJ1-4	NA	TRBD1	TGCGCCAGCAGCCCGAGACTTGGGACAGAGAATGAAAAACTGTTTTTT	CASSPRLGTENEKLFF